This TCR beta chain appears in the sequencing data of a study of breast tumors, draining lymph nodes, adjacent tissues. The lymph nodes were axillary draining lymph nodes from breast cancer patients. V lost 0 bases and J 11 bases, leaving 15 bases between the germline ends. This CDR3 spans 14 amino acids. Germline CDR1 and CDR2: SEHNR and FQNEAQ (reference sequence). MiXCR was run by TCRdb on the multiplex PCR reads, yielding one entry per CDR3 protein. This table holds around 290,000 distinct CDR3 sequences, 30% found once. To note about this clonotype: Its antigen is currently unknown.

Study-wide points: The data were judged consistent with most tumor T cells coming from lymph node and expanding in tumor. Compared with basal-like, luminal-like tumors shared significantly more repertoire with nontumor tissue. Compared with lymph nodes, tumors were less diverse; compared with nontumor tissue, more. Data only fit, rather than demonstrated, lymph node origin of most tumor T cells.

Sequenced material: axillary lymph node tissue. The chain employs TRBV7-9 and TRBJ2-3, with D perhaps given as TRBD1 or TRBD2 (5 bases each). This receptor was taken from a female donor with breast cancer. Some clones in this sample may be carry-over from other donors' samples. The CDR3, as DNA: TGTGCCAGCAGCTTAGCGGGGACCTACAATGAGCAGTATTTT. Translation: CASSLAGTYNEQYF.